These 9 T cell receptor beta chains were all obtained from the same sample, sequenced in a study. TCRdb used MiXCR to reprocess the 5' RACE reads, holding one entry per CDR3 protein. The data hold under 35,000 distinct CDR3 sequences, with approximately 30% observed a single time. The sequenced sample consisted of naive CD4+ T cells sorted from a lymph node. Indicated subset: naive CD4+ T cells, CD4+CD45RA+CD25-. Source of these receptors: a female donor with breast cancer.

This clonotype appeared many times. The chain couples TRBV12-3 or TRBV12-4 to TRBJ1-4; D is unresolved. Deletions cut 1 base from V and 4 bases from J, with 4 bases between. The CDR3 has 13 residues. The CDR3 sequence is CASSLGHNEKLFF. The DNA of the CDR3 is TGTGCCAGCAGTTTAGGACATAATGAAAAACTGTTTTTT.

This clonotype was counted between two and nine times. The rearrangement links TRBV20-1 to TRBJ2-1; 8 bases align to TRBD2. CDR1 is DFQATT, CDR2 SNEGSKA, per germline (reference sequence). The CDR3 is made up of 15 amino acids. V lost 6 bases and J lost 9; bases outside the gene matches: 16. CDR3 nucleotide sequence: TGCAGTGCCGTGAGCGGGAGTTTTTCATACGGTGAGCAGTTCTTC. Amino acids: CSAVSGSFSYGEQFF.

This clonotype was observed a few times. The chain employs TRBV30 and TRBJ1-1; no reliable D call. Trimming left V 1 base short and J 6 bases short, with 6 bases between. The CDR3 runs 11 residues. Germline CDR1 GTSNPN, CDR2 SVGIG (reference sequence). CDR3 DNA: TGTGCCTGGAGTGATAGGGCTGAAGCTTTCTTT. It translates to CAWSDRAEAFF. Combining the CDR3 with reference TRBV30 and TRBJ1-1 gives the whole variable domain SQTIHQWPATLVQPVGSPLSLECTVEGTSNPNLYWYRQAAGRGLQLLFYSVGIGQISSEVPQNLSASRPQDRQFILSSKKLLLSDSGFYLCAWSDRAEAFFGQGTRLTVV.

This clonotype appeared a few times. A read error may account for a junction end that differs from germline. J is TRBJ2-7 and V is TRBV6-1; 7 positions match TRBD1. The CDR3 loop spans 15 amino acids. Germline V gives CDR1 MNHNS, CDR2 SASEGT. The CDR3 loop reads CVSSEWAGGSYEQYF. The CDR3 DNA reads TGTGTCAGCAGTGAATGGGCAGGGGGAAGCTACGAGCAGTACTTC.

The chain has TRBV5-1 and TRBJ2-6; the match to TRBD1 covers 10 bases. Germline V gene sequence: CDR1 SGHRS, CDR2 YFSETQ. The length of the CDR3 is 15 residues. Germline trimming cut 7 bases from V and 4 bases from J; bases unmatched to any gene: 5. The chain's CDR3 is CASAGTGAGANVLTF. CDR3 nucleotides: TGCGCCAGCGCTGGGACAGGGGCAGGGGCCAACGTCCTGACTTTC.

Judged by abundance, this clonotype is medium-sized. The chain has TRBV4-1 and TRBJ2-7; TRBD2 is a possible D gene (6 bases). The germline CDR1 and CDR2 sequences are MGHRA and YSYEKL. The V end was cut by 3 bases, the J end by 2 bases, with 8 bases between. The CDR3 covers 13 residues. CDR3 DNA sequence: TGCGCCAGCAGCCATCCGGGGGCCTACGAGCAGTACTTC. This translates into CASSHPGAYEQYF.

The sample holds many counts of this clonotype. The chain combines TRBV20-1 with TRBJ2-1; 7 bases fit TRBD2. V was pared by 1 base and J by 1 base, with 10 bases of the junction left unmatched. Germline-derived CDR1 and CDR2 are DFQATT and SNEGSKA (reference sequence). The CDR3 length is 17 residues. CDR3: CSARGRRGGGSYNEQFF. Written as DNA, the CDR3 is TGCAGTGCTAGAGGCCGACGAGGCGGGGGATCCTACAATGAGCAGTTCTTC.

This clonotype was seen once. Sequence at one end of the junction differs from germline and may be a read error. V gene TRBV29-1 combines with J gene TRBJ2-5; 7 nucleotides match TRBD2. CDR3 size: 13 residues. Germline CDR1 is SQVTM and CDR2 is ANQGSEA. The CDR3: CSVGGGSQKTQYF. The CDR3 coding sequence is TGCAGCGTTGGGGGCGGGAGCCAAAAGACCCAGTACTTC.

The table lists this clonotype with a few counts. J is TRBJ2-7 and V is TRBV12-3 or TRBV12-4; weak D call: TRBD2 (5 bases). The V end lost 5 bases, the J end lost 7 bases, and 9 bases lay between the germline ends. The CDR3 has 11 residues. The CDR3 protein is CASSQTTEQYF. The CDR3 DNA follows: TGTGCCAGCAGTCAGACTACAGAGCAGTACTTC.